The present entry profiles one TCR beta chain with its context. Original data processing: How many nucleated cells were present was estimated from reference gene primer amplification. Assay: immunoSEQ multiplex PCR; the TCRdb copy retains only in-frame clones and omits some. V and J calls and clone size are those listed in that table; D and trimming were worked out from the DNA. Of some 58,000 clones listed, around 86% are singletons. This sample was included in a study of blood T cell repertoires in COVID-19. Study at large: The United States, Italy and Spain were the sources of the acute and convalescent COVID-19 samples. Sources were T cells, B-cell-depleted T cells, or PBMCs; the material itself was cDNA or gDNA.

J was trimmed by 5 bases and V by 4 bases; bases with no gene match: 5. CDR3 size: 13 residues. Germline-derived CDR1 and CDR2 are LNHDA and SQIVND (reference sequence). The rearrangement uses TRBV19 and TRBJ2-7; TRBD2 aligns across 7 bases. This clonotype was sampled from a man aged 40-49 years with acute or convalescent COVID-19. Source material: peripheral blood. DNA for the CDR3: TGTGCCAGTAGTAATGGCGGGGGTAACGAGCAGTACTTC. Encoded protein: CASSNGGGNEQYF.